This entry features one TCR beta chain sequence. This specimen belongs to a study of shared clonotypes between healthy human individuals. Trimming shortened V by 4 bases and J by 9 bases, and 26 bases separated the two germline ends. The germline gives CDR1 MNHEY, CDR2 SMNVEV (reference sequence). CDR3 length: 17 amino acids. Sequencing used immunoSEQ multiplex PCR; TCRdb keeps in-frame clones, though not all of them. The table records approximately 740,000 clones, around 67% of them present only once. The sequenced sample was memory CD4+ T cells sorted from blood. Subset described: CD45RA-negative fraction. The chain links TRBV27 to TRBJ2-3, with D possibly being TRBD2 (6 bases). The TCR comes from a woman in her thirties in good health. The CDR3 DNA sequence: TGTGCCAGCAGTTCTCGTCCCCCGGGACCGGGAGAAGGGACGCAGTATTTT. Its translation is CASSSRPPGPGEGTQYF.